This T cell receptor beta chain originates from a study of graft-versus-host responses after intestinal transplantation. Measured with immunoSEQ multiplex PCR; TCRdb has only the in-frame clones, and not every one. The top ten clones hold 0.17% of a sample with roughly 89,000 clones, 92% of them seen once. Per the germline V gene, CDR1 is LNHDA and CDR2 is SQIVND (reference sequence). This CDR3 comprises 15 residues. The J segment lost 4 bases and the V segment lost 5 bases, leaving 7 bases of the junction unmatched. This clone was detected once. Its antigen remains unidentified. The input for sequencing was unstimulated CD4+ T cells sorted from spleen or lymph node cells, taken before intestinal transplant. V and J are TRBV19 and TRBJ1-1, with TRBD1 matching 10 bases. The sequence was collected from a human donor who received an intestinal transplant. The CDR3 DNA follows: TGTGCCAGTAGTTTCCGGGACAGGGGTGGCACTGAAGCTTTCTTT. Its protein is CASSFRDRGGTEAFF.